This TCR beta chain was identified in a study of T-cell memory formation after mild COVID-19. V was clipped by 8 bases and J by 3 bases, with 14 bases between them. The CDR3 is made up of 14 amino acids. cDNA libraries for TCR alpha and TCR beta, carrying sample barcodes and UMIs, came from 5'RACE with constant-segment primers. TCRdb redid the calling of the 5' RACE reads with MiXCR, one entry per CDR3 protein. Of some 300,000 distinct CDR3 sequences in the sample, 20% are singletons; the top ten hold 21%. This clonotype was found a few times. The antigen remains unidentified. Findings of the study overall: Pre-infection memory carried some responding clones, suggesting that cross-reactive memory joined.

Sequencing was done on a sample of PBMCs or a T cell subset sorted from them (not recorded which). This clonotype originated in a man aged 18 to 30 who had mild COVID-19 (a few samples of this study predate the infection). Cell type and time point are not known. V is TRBV12-3 or TRBV12-4 and J is TRBJ1-5; D is unclear. The CDR3 protein is CASCSQFINQPQHF. The CDR3 region has the DNA TGTGCCAGCTGTTCTCAGTTCATCAATCAGCCCCAGCATTTT.